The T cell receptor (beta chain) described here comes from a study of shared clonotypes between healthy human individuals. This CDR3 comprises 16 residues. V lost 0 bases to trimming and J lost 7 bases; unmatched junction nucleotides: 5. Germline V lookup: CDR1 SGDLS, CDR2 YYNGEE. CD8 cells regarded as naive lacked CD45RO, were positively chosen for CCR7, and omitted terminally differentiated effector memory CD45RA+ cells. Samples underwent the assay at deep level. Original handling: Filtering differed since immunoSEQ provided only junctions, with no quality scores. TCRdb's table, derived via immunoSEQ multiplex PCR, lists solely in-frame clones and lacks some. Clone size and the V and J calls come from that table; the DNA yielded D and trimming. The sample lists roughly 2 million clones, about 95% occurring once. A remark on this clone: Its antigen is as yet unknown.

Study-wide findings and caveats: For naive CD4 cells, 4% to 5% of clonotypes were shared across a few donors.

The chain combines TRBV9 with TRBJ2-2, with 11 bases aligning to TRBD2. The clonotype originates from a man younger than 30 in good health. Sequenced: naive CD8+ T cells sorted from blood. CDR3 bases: TGTGCCAGCAGCGTAGATCTAGCGGGAGGCCTCGGGGAGCTGTTTTTT. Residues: CASSVDLAGGLGELFF.